These 16 T cell receptor beta chains were sequenced from one sample in a study of T cell repertoires in cytomegalovirus infection (dated by TCRdb to between 2019 and 2020). Instrument on record: Illumina HiSeq 1500. The public reads were reanalyzed by TCRdb: fastp trimming at Q25, MiXCR alignment, in-frame beta chains only. Rows with a matching CDR3 protein are joined into one entry that keeps the most common DNA and genes. This sample is represented by roughly 280,000 distinct CDR3 sequences; approximately 9% of them were singletons. Around 15% of the sample is in the top ten clones. Material for sequencing was PBMCs. The receptor source for this set is a human donor in good health (CMV status not recorded). Some clones in this sample may be carry-over from other donors' samples.

This clonotype was counted at least ten times. V usage is TRBV7-2 and J usage is TRBJ1-1; D not resolved. Trimming removed 1 base at V and 2 bases at J, with 8 bases between. CDR3 length: 14 residues. Germline-derived CDR1 and CDR2 are SGHTA and FQGNSA. The CDR3 protein is CASSLVQFNTEAFF. For the CDR3, the DNA is TGTGCCAGCAGCTTAGTGCAATTTAACACTGAAGCTTTCTTT.

This clonotype was found many times. The chain is built from TRBV7-2 and TRBJ1-2; 11 bases align to TRBD1. Germline values: CDR1 SGHTA, CDR2 FQGNSA. This CDR3 spans 15 amino acids. V dropped 0 bases and J dropped 8; count of bases not matched to a gene: 5. The DNA for the CDR3 is TGTGCCAGCAGCTTAGCGGACAGGGGGCAAAGGGGCTACACCTTC. Translated, it gives CASSLADRGQRGYTF.

Ten or more counts support this clonotype. The V call is TRBV11-2, the J call TRBJ2-1; 16 nucleotides line up with TRBD2. The CDR3 extends over 19 amino acids. The germline gives CDR1 SGHAT, CDR2 FQNNGV. V dropped 7 bases and J dropped 2; count of bases not matched to a gene: 11. The CDR3 DNA reads TGTGCCAGCACCCCGGGACTAGCGGGGGGGCGGGCCGCCTACAATGAGCAGTTCTTC. Amino acid sequence: CASTPGLAGGRAAYNEQFF.

This clonotype was found many times. The rearrangement joins TRBV7-2 to TRBJ2-4; 8 bases match TRBD2. The junction had 13 bases not matched to a gene; V was cut back by 2 bases and J by 7 bases. The CDR3 is 17 residues long. Germline V CDR1 and CDR2: SGHTA, FQGNSA. Here the CDR3 DNA reads TGTGCCAGCAGCTTACCCCCCCGAGCGGGAGAGTGGAACATTCAGTACTTC. This sequence encodes CASSLPPRAGEWNIQYF.

This clonotype showed up many times. The gene calls are TRBV28 and TRBJ2-5; TRBD2 matches 15 bases. This CDR3 has 18 amino acids. CDR1 is MDHEN, CDR2 SYDVKM, per germline. J was trimmed by 2 bases and V by 7 bases; bases with no gene match: 11. CDR3 sequence reads: CASTPRRGLAGGQETQYF. CDR3 bases: TGTGCCAGCACCCCTCGACGGGGACTAGCGGGGGGTCAAGAGACCCAGTACTTC.

V and J are TRBV5-6 and TRBJ2-5; tentative D call: TRBD2 (5 bases). The germline V gene encodes CDR1 SGHDT and CDR2 YYEEEE. This CDR3 contains 14 residues. Trimming took 4 bases from V and 4 from J, leaving 14 bases between them. The CDR3 protein is CASSRGLLLETQYF. In DNA, the CDR3 is TGTGCCAGCAGCCGCGGACTGCTCTTAGAGACCCAGTACTTC.

This clonotype appeared many times. Its ends do not fully match the called genes, so a read error is possible. This chain links TRBV7-9 with TRBJ2-7; 9 bases align to TRBD1. Germline values: CDR1 SEHNR, CDR2 FQNEAQ (reference sequence). This CDR3 region has 13 residues. CDR3 amino acids: CAGRTGESREQYF. The DNA of the CDR3 is TGTGCCGGCAGGACAGGGGAGTCACGGGAGCAGTACTTC.

This clonotype has only a few counts. The chain joins TRBV30 to TRBJ2-7, with a tentative D call TRBD2 (5 bases). CDR3 length: 12 amino acids. Trimming cost V 4 bases and J 6 bases, with 13 bases left between them. Germline V gives CDR1 GTSNPN, CDR2 SVGIG (reference sequence). In nucleotides, the CDR3 is TGTGCCTGGACCACCGGAGGAGTCGAGCAGTACTTC. This encodes CAWTTGGVEQYF.

The sample holds many counts of this clonotype. The chain carries TRBV7-2 and TRBJ2-2, with unresolved D. Germline V gives CDR1 SGHTA, CDR2 FQGNSA. The V end lost 2 bases, the J end lost 6 bases, and 7 bases lay between the germline ends. The CDR3 length is 13 residues. The CDR3, as DNA: TGTGCCAGCAGCTTACCCCTGGCCGGGGAGCTGTTTTTT. Translation gives CASSLPLAGELFF.

This clonotype was counted ten times or more. The gene calls are TRBV10-3 and TRBJ2-5, with 7 bases lining up with TRBD2. CDR1 and CDR2 (germline): ENHRY, SYGVKD. With V trimmed by 3 bases and J by 3 bases, 1 base remained unmatched. There are 13 residues in the CDR3. The CDR3 DNA reads TGTGCCATCAGTGATCGGGGGGAAGAGACCCAGTACTTC. Protein sequence: CAISDRGEETQYF.

The rearrangement uses TRBV2 and TRBJ2-6; D unclear. Germline CDR1 is SNHLY and CDR2 is FYNNEI. The CDR3 runs to 16 residues. Trimming pared 2 bases from V and 0 bases from J, leaving 8 bases between. The CDR3 DNA is TGTGCCAGCAGTGAAATAGGAGTCTCTGGGGCCAACGTCCTGACTTTC. Encoded protein: CASSEIGVSGANVLTF.

Comment on this clonotype: Possible read error: a much larger clone is one base away. This chain uses TRBV7-2 with TRBJ1-2; TRBD1 matches 9 bases. The CDR3 is 16 amino acids. Looked up from germline, CDR1 is SGHTA and CDR2 is FQGNSA. The CDR3 loop is CASSSMGGQGNYRYTF. The CDR3 DNA reads as TGTGCCAGCAGCTCAATGGGAGGACAGGGGAACTATCGCTACACCTTC.

This clonotype was seen ten or more times. The V and J genes are TRBV7-2 and TRBJ1-1; 9 bases fit TRBD1. CDR3 length: 16 residues. Trimming at V came to 5 bases and at J to 6 bases, leaving 13 bases not matched to a gene. Germline V gene sequence: CDR1 SGHTA, CDR2 FQGNSA. The CDR3 here is CASSPAPNRQGAEAFF. Here the CDR3 DNA reads TGTGCCAGCAGCCCAGCGCCAAACCGACAGGGGGCTGAAGCTTTCTTT.

This clonotype was found many times. The V call is TRBV7-2, the J call TRBJ1-1; 8 bases are a match to TRBD1. The CDR3 runs to 16 residues. Trimming removed 2 bases from V and 4 bases from J; junction bases left unmatched: 9. Germline CDR1 SGHTA, CDR2 FQGNSA. CDR3 amino acids: CASSLWRQGAGTEAFF. The CDR3 bases are TGTGCCAGCAGCTTATGGCGCCAGGGGGCAGGCACTGAAGCTTTCTTT.

This clonotype was observed many times. The chain couples TRBV7-2 to TRBJ1-4; the D gene is possibly TRBD1 (5 bases). Trimming shortened V by 3 bases and J by 4 bases, and 9 bases separated the two germline ends. The CDR3 length is 14 residues. Germline V gives CDR1 SGHTA, CDR2 FQGNSA. CDR3 region: CASSFGGFNEKLFF. CDR3 in DNA: TGTGCCAGCAGCTTCGGGGGGTTTAATGAAAAACTGTTTTTT.

This clonotype has at least ten counts. The chain has TRBV6-1 and TRBJ2-7; perhaps D is TRBD1 or TRBD2 (5 bases each). This CDR3 is built from 14 residues. Trimming pared 5 bases from V and 0 bases from J, leaving 11 bases between. CDR1 is MNHNS, CDR2 SASEGT, per germline. As DNA, the CDR3 is TGTGCCAGCAGTAGGGACCCATCCTCCTACGAGCAGTACTTC. Translation gives CASSRDPSSYEQYF.